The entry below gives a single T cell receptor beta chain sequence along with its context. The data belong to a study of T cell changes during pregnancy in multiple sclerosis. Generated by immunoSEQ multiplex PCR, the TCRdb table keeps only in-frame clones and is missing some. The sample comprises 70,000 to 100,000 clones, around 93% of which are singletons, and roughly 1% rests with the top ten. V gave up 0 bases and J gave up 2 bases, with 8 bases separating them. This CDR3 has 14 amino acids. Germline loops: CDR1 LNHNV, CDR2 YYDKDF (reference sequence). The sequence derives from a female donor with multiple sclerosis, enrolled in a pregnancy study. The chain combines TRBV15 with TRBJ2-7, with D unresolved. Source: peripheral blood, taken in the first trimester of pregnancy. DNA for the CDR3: TGTGCCACCAGCAGAGAGGAGTTTACCTACGAGCAGTACTTC. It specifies CATSREEFTYEQYF.